This entry is about one T cell receptor beta chain. This clone was detected only a few times. The specificity of this receptor is unknown. Base qualities are not provided; no much larger clone lies one nucleotide away. The data belong to a study of blood T cell repertoires in COVID-19 (dated by TCRdb to 2018 to 2021). Turning to the overall study: Samples covering the acute and convalescent phases of COVID-19 were provided by collaborators in the United States, Italy and Spain. The prospective study material was composed of cDNA or gDNA derived from T cells, B-cell-depleted T cells, or PBMCs. The repertoires were released in a freely available public database intended as a resource for research on the immune response to SARS-CoV-2. The sample metadata nearly always contained a de-identified subject ID, COVID-19 status, age in years and sex. HLA class I and class II types, where available, came from metadata supplied by the sample provider rather than from assay-based typing. Subjects who had been exposed to COVID-19, were actively infected with it, or had recovered from it provided the deeply sampled blood TCRbeta repertoires that made up the dataset. The samples were drawn from the first 160 participants of the ongoing ImmuneRACE study and from some 1,300 subjects provided by 6 global collaborators. General findings and caveats noted by the study authors: The amount of clinical and demographic metadata varied by source and participant and was provided uncurated.

TCRbeta CDR3 regions were amplified from genomic DNA using the immunoSEQ Assay, a bias-controlled multiplex PCR. As for how the authors treated the data: The number of nucleated cells in each sample was estimated from the amplification of reference gene primers within the assay. To quantify the absolute abundance of each unique TCRbeta CDR3 rearrangement, sequence reads were collapsed and filtered. For each sample, productive Simpson clonality was calculated as the square root of Simpson's diversity index across productive rearrangements. As stored in TCRdb, this immuneACCESS dataset retains in-frame rearrangements with V and J assigned. A fraction of the clones does not appear; measured against another copy, unresolved V genes explain less than half of the discrepancy, and the remainder lacks a known reason. V and J calls and clone size are as listed in that table; D and trimming were resolved from the DNA. In all, the sample holds around 250,000 clones, and about 90% of those were seen once. Around 3.1% of the sample is held by the ten biggest clonotypes.

CDR1 MNHNY and CDR2 SVGAGI are derived from the germline V gene (reference sequence). V lost 5 bases and J lost 5 bases, and the count of bases not matched to a germline gene is 19. Counted from cysteine to phenylalanine, this CDR3 has 18 amino acids. Left in the record is the CDR3 DNA by itself, 54 bases read in frame from the first base. Participants in the prospective study were enrolled through a virtual design, were aged roughly 18 to 100 years, and lived in roughly 24 United States geographic areas. In the prospective study, participants were assigned to cohorts based on the clinical history participants reported in a screening survey and a study questionnaire. Exposed participants were defined as having been in contact with someone with a PCR-confirmed or clinician-diagnosed COVID-19 case within 2 weeks of study entry. In the prospective study, whole blood, serum and a nasopharyngeal or oropharyngeal swab were collected from each participant by mobile phlebotomists. Over a 2-month period, participants in the prospective study had the option of providing additional blood draws and questionnaires. Before DNA extraction, prospective study blood samples were shipped either frozen or at room temperature.

The rearranged chain carries TRBV6-6 and TRBJ1-2; 8 bases in between match TRBD1. The sample was PBMCs or T cells enriched from blood (not recorded which). This receptor was obtained from a woman between 35 and 50 years old who had been exposed to COVID-19. The CDR3 region has the sequence CASSPWGNRGQGAYGYTF. The sequence in DNA is TGTGCCAGCAGTCCCTGGGGGAACAGGGGTCAGGGGGCGTATGGCTACACCTTC.